This TCR beta chain was documented in a study of shared T cell receptors in the human thymus. Trimming took off 0 bases at V and 2 bases at J, with 13 bases between the two ends. The CDR3 contains 16 residues. Per the germline V gene, CDR1 is SEHNR and CDR2 is FQNEAQ (reference sequence). The assay was immunoSEQ multiplex PCR, and TCRdb's table has in-frame clones only and misses some. The sample consists of over 350,000 clones, 85% to 95% of them appearing once. The material sequenced was thymocytes. The V and J genes are TRBV7-9 and TRBJ1-2; maybe TRBD1 (6 bases). This TCR was sampled from a human donor. In nucleotides, the CDR3 is TGTGCCAGCAGCTTAGCGAGAAAACAGGGCAACTATGGCTACACCTTC. Residues: CASSLARKQGNYGYTF.